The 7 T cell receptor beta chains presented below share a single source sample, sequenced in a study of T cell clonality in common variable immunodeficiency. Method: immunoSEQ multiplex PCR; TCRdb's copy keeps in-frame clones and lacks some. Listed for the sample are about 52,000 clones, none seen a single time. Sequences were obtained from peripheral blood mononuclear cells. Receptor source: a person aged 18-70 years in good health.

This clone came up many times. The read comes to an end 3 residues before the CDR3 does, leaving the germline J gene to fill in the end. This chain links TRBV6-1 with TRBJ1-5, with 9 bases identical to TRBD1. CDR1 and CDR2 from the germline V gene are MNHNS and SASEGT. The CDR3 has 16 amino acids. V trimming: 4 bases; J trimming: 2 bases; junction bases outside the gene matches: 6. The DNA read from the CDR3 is TGTGCCAGCAGTGGCTGGACAGGGGACGGCAATCAGCCC. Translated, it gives CASSGWTGDGNQP. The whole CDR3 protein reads CASSGWTGDGNQPQHF.

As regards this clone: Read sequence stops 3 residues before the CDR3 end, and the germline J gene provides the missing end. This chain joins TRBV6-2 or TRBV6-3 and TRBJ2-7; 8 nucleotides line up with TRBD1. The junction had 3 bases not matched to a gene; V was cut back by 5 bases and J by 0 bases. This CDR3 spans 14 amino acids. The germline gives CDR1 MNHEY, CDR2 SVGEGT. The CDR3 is CASSTGGTSYEQYF. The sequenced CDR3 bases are TGTGCCAGCAGTACAGGGGGGACCTCCTACGAG.

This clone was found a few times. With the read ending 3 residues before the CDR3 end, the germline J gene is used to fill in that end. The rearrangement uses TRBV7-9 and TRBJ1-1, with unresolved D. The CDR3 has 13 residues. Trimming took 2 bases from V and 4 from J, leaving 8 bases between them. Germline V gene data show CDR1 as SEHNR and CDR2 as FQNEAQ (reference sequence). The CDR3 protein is CASSLLEGTEAFF. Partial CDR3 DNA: TGTGCCAGCAGCTTACTGGAGGGCACTGAA.

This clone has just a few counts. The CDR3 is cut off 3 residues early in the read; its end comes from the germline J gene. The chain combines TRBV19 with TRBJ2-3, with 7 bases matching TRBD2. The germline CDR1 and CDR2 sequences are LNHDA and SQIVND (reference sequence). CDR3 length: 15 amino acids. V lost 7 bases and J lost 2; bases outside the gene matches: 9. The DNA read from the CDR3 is TGTGCCAGTAAGAGGGCGGGAGTTACCACAGATACG. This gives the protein CASKRAGVTTDT. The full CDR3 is CASKRAGVTTDTQYF.

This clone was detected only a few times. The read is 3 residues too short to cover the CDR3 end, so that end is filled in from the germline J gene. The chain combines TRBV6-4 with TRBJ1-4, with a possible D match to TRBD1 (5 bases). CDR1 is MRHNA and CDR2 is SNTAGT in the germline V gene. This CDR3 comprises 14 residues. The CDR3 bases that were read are TGTGCCAGCAGTGACAGGGGTGGGGCCAACGTA. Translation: CASSDRGGANV. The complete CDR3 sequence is CASSDRGGANVLFF.

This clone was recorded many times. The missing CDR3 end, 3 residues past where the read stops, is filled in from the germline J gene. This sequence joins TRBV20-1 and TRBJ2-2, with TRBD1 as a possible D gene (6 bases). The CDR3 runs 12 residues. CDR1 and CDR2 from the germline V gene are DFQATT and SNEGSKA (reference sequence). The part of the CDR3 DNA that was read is TGCAGTACAGGGATTAGGCCCGAAAAG. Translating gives CSTGIRPEK. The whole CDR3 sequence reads CSTGIRPEKLFF.

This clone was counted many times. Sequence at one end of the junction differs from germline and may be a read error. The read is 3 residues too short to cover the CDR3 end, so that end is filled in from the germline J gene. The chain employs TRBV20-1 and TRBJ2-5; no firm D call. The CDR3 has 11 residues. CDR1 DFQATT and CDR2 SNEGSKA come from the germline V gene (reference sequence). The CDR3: CSASHQETQYF. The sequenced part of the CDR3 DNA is TGCAGTGCGTCACACCAGGAGACC.